This TCR beta chain was identified in a study of cytomegalovirus exposure and HLA in healthy donors. PCR was performed using 60 Vbeta and 13 Jbeta primers. The repertoire was sequenced with immunoSEQ multiplex PCR; TCRdb's copy has only in-frame clones and lacks some. The sample yields about 110,000 clones, almost 70% seen once. The ends were cut back, 6 bases at V and 2 bases at J, with 20 bases in the middle. This CDR3 spans 18 amino acids. Germline lookup yields CDR1 SNHLY and CDR2 FYNNEI. Input material: PBMCs. The gene calls are TRBV2 and TRBJ1-6; D is unresolved. This clonotype was sampled from a man aged 30-40 years in good health and CMV-seronegative. CDR3 in DNA: TGTGCCAGCAGCAGACACACTCGTTCTCCCACCTATAATTCACCCCTCCACTTT. Protein product: CASSRHTRSPTYNSPLHF.